These T cell receptor beta chains were read from a single sample in a study of shared clonotypes between healthy human individuals. Produced via immunoSEQ multiplex PCR; TCRdb's table is partial and in-frame only. This sample has some 1,600,000 clones, with approximately 98% found just once. Sequencing was done on a sample of naive CD4+ T cells sorted from blood. These TCRs come from a man aged 25-45 years in good health. CDR3s include the opening cysteine and the closing phenylalanine or tryptophan. A D gene is named only where the DNA matches it firmly. Clone size is not always given. Where it is, it says once, few, many or a class for expanded clones.

CDR3nt: TGTGCCAGCAGTATTCCGGGACAGGGTTGGAGCAATCAGCCCCAGCATTTT
CDR3aa: CASSIPGQGWSNQPQHF
d_gene: TRBD1
j_gene: TRBJ1-5
abundance: once
v_gene: TRBV28

CDR3nt: TGTGCCAGCAGTTACGGCGCAGGGCTTAATGAAAAACTGTTTTTT
CDR3aa: CASSYGAGLNEKLFF
d_gene: NA
j_gene: TRBJ1-4
abundance: once
v_gene: TRBV6-5

CDR3nt: TGTGCCAGCAGTTACCTCCACGAGCAGTACTTC
CDR3aa: CASSYLHEQYF
d_gene: NA
j_gene: TRBJ2-7
abundance: NA
v_gene: TRBV6-1

CDR3nt: TGTGCCGGATATCGGGGAAAAACCTACGAGCAGTACTTC
CDR3aa: CAGYRGKTYEQYF
d_gene: NA
j_gene: TRBJ2-7
abundance: NA
v_gene: TRBV5-5

CDR3nt: TGTGCCAGCAGTTCCCTAGGGACGGGCGAGCAGTACTTC
CDR3aa: CASSSLGTGEQYF
d_gene: NA
j_gene: TRBJ2-7
abundance: NA
v_gene: TRBV6-6

CDR3nt: TGTGCCAGCAGCCGCGGGGGGGCTAGCGGGACCTACGAGCAGTACTTC
CDR3aa: CASSRGGASGTYEQYF
d_gene: TRBD2
j_gene: TRBJ2-7
abundance: NA
v_gene: TRBV7-6

CDR3nt: TGTGCCAGCAGCGAATACCGACAGTCACTAGCCAAAAACATTCAGTACTTC
CDR3aa: CASSEYRQSLAKNIQYF
d_gene: NA
j_gene: TRBJ2-4
abundance: NA
v_gene: TRBV11-2

CDR3nt: TGCGCCAGCAGCTTAGGTCGAGCAGGACTCTACGAGCAGTACTTC
CDR3aa: CASSLGRAGLYEQYF
d_gene: NA
j_gene: TRBJ2-7
abundance: NA
v_gene: TRBV5-1

CDR3nt: TGTGCCAGCAGCGTAGGGGCAAATGAAAAACTGTTTTTT
CDR3aa: CASSVGANEKLFF
d_gene: NA
j_gene: TRBJ1-4
abundance: NA
v_gene: TRBV9

CDR3nt: TGTGCCACCAGCAGAGAACAGGTTAACACCGGGGAGCTGTTTTTT
CDR3aa: CATSREQVNTGELFF
d_gene: NA
j_gene: TRBJ2-2
abundance: NA
v_gene: TRBV15

CDR3nt: TGTGCCAGTAGTATAGAATTTACCATGGGGGGCCACGAGCAGTACTTC
CDR3aa: CASSIEFTMGGHEQYF
d_gene: NA
j_gene: TRBJ2-7
abundance: NA
v_gene: TRBV19

CDR3nt: TGTGCCAGTAGACAACTAGCGGGATTTACCGAGCAGTACTTC
CDR3aa: CASRQLAGFTEQYF
d_gene: TRBD2
j_gene: TRBJ2-7
abundance: NA
v_gene: TRBV19

CDR3nt: TGTGCCACCAGCAGGCCCCCGGGACAGGGTGAGACCCAGTACTTC
CDR3aa: CATSRPPGQGETQYF
d_gene: TRBD1
j_gene: TRBJ2-5
abundance: once
v_gene: TRBV15